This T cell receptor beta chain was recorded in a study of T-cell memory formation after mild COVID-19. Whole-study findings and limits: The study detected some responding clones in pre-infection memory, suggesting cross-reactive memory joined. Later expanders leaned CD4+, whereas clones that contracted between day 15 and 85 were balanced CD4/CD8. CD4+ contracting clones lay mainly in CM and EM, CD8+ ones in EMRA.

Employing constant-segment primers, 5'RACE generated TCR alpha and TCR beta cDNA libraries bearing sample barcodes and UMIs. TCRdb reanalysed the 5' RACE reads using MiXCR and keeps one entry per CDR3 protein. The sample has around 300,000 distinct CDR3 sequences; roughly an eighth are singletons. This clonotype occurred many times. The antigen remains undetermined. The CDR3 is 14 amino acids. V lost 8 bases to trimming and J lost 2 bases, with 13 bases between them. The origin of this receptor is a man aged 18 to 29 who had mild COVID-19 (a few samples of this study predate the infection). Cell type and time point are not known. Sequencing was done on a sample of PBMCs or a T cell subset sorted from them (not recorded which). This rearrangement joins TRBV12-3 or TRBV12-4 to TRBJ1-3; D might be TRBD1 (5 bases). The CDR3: CASGPGIAGNTIYF. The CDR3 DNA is TGTGCCAGCGGTCCAGGGATTGCTGGAAACACCATATATTTT.